One sample yielded the 32 T cell receptor beta chains listed below, sequenced in a study of immune cell composition in non-small cell lung cancer. Sequencing was performed with immunoSEQ multiplex PCR; in TCRdb, only in-frame clones are kept and a portion is missing. The table shows fewer than 3,000 clones, with about four fifths occurring only once. The sequenced sample consisted of lung tumor tissue. The receptors originated from a human donor with non-small cell lung cancer.

The J gene is TRBJ2-3, the V gene TRBV7-2; 9 bases fit TRBD2. The CDR3 extends over 16 amino acids. Germline CDR1 and CDR2: SGHTA and FQGNSA. The junction had 8 bases not matched to a gene; V was cut back by 2 bases and J by 5 bases. The DNA for the CDR3 is TGTGCCAGCAGCTTATTTGGGACTAGCCTTCGAGATACGCAGTATTTT. This encodes CASSLFGTSLRDTQYF.

The chain is built from TRBV7-9 and TRBJ2-2; a weak D match, TRBD2 (5 bases). The V end lost 4 bases, the J end lost 10 bases, and 13 bases lay between the germline ends. CDR3 length: 13 residues. From germline, CDR1 is SEHNR and CDR2 FQNEAQ (reference sequence). The CDR3: CASSSGTPSELFF. The CDR3 coding sequence is TGTGCCAGCAGCTCGGGAACTCCCTCGGAGCTGTTTTTT.

This sequence joins TRBV18 and TRBJ1-1; maybe TRBD1 (5 bases). The CDR3 sequence is 16 residues long. Germline CDR1 KGHSH, CDR2 LQKENI. V was clipped by 2 bases and J by 3 bases, with 16 bases between them. The CDR3 region is CASSPTGQGPDTEAFF. As DNA, the CDR3 is TGTGCCAGCTCACCAACCGGCCAGGGTCCGGACACTGAAGCTTTCTTT.

This chain links TRBV2 with TRBJ2-7; possibly TRBD2 for D (6 bases). Per germline, CDR1 SNHLY and CDR2 FYNNEI. Trimming took 0 bases from V and 6 from J, leaving 12 bases between them. CDR3 length: 14 residues. CDR3 protein: CASSEALAGPEQYF. Written as DNA, the CDR3 is TGTGCCAGCAGTGAAGCGCTTGCGGGGCCCGAGCAGTACTTC.

The chain employs TRBV2 and TRBJ2-4; 7 bases fit TRBD1. V dropped 5 bases and J dropped 5; count of bases not matched to a gene: 3. Germline values: CDR1 SNHLY, CDR2 FYNNEI. This CDR3 comprises 13 residues. The CDR3 region has the DNA TGTGCCAGCAGTAGGGACAGCGAAAACATTCAGTACTTC. It translates to CASSRDSENIQYF.

This chain joins TRBV19 and TRBJ1-2; TRBD1 matches 7 bases. The trim removed 3 bases at V and 2 bases at J, leaving 3 bases unmatched. This CDR3 contains 14 residues. Germline loops: CDR1 LNHDA, CDR2 SQIVND (reference sequence). The CDR3 protein is CASSMGQRNYGYTF. CDR3 coding DNA: TGTGCCAGTAGTATGGGACAGCGGAACTATGGCTACACCTTC.

The genes are TRBV7-9 and TRBJ2-2; D uncertain. The CDR3 spans 15 residues. V gave up 2 bases and J gave up 3 bases, with 10 bases separating them. Germline values: CDR1 SEHNR, CDR2 FQNEAQ (reference sequence). The CDR3 DNA sequence: TGTGCCAGCAGCTTATCCCAGATTGACACCGGGGAGCTGTTTTTT. Its translation is CASSLSQIDTGELFF.

The chain couples TRBV19 to TRBJ1-4, with D possibly matching TRBD1 (6 bases). The CDR3 totals 17 residues. The germline V and J ends were trimmed by 3 bases and 6 bases, with 20 bases remaining between them. Germline loops: CDR1 LNHDA, CDR2 SQIVND (reference sequence). The DNA of the CDR3 is TGTGCCAGTAGTATCGCAGGGGAAACGGCACGGGATGAAAAACTGTTTTTT. Its protein is CASSIAGETARDEKLFF.

This chain uses TRBV6-6 with TRBJ2-3, with D tentatively TRBD2 (6 bases). The CDR3 covers 13 residues. Germline CDR1 reads MNHNY; CDR2 reads SVGAGI (reference sequence). The ends were cut back, 6 bases at V and 6 bases at J, with 13 bases in the middle. This CDR3 reads CASSGSTGDTQYF. The DNA of the CDR3 is TGTGCCAGCAGCGGGAGTACGGGGGATACGCAGTATTTT.

V and J are TRBV5-6 and TRBJ1-4; 8 bases match TRBD1. Trimming at V came to 0 bases and at J to 7 bases, leaving 5 bases not matched to a gene. Germline V CDR1 and CDR2: SGHDT, YYEEEE. The CDR3 has 15 amino acids. CDR3 region: CASSLGGTGAEKLFF. The CDR3 DNA sequence: TGTGCCAGCAGCTTGGGTGGGACAGGAGCTGAAAAACTGTTTTTT.

The chain is built from TRBV10-2 and TRBJ2-7; tentative D call: TRBD2 (7 bases). The CDR3 sequence is 15 residues long. The V and J ends lost 0 bases and 0 bases respectively, with 9 bases between them. Looked up from germline, CDR1 is WSHSY and CDR2 is SAAADI. For the CDR3, the DNA is TGCGCCAGCAGTGAGTCGGGGGGGCTCTCCTACGAGCAGTACTTC. Its protein product is CASSESGGLSYEQYF.

The chain joins TRBV5-1 to TRBJ2-5; D remains unclear. The CDR3 sequence is 13 residues long. Looked up from germline, CDR1 is SGHRS and CDR2 is YFSETQ. Deletions cut 2 bases from V and 1 base from J, with 6 bases between. The CDR3 DNA follows: TGCGCCAGCAGCTTCAATCCCCAAGAGACCCAGTACTTC. This encodes CASSFNPQETQYF.

There are a few counts of this clone. This chain links TRBV5-5 with TRBJ1-2, with 7 bases identical to TRBD1. The germline gives CDR1 SGHKS, CDR2 YYEKEE (reference sequence). This CDR3 is built from 15 residues. J gave up 4 bases and V 4 bases, and 10 bases lay outside the gene matches. The CDR3 loop reads CASSDAPTGIYGYTF. The CDR3 DNA reads as TGTGCCAGCAGCGACGCCCCGACAGGGATCTATGGCTACACCTTC.

V is TRBV28 and J is TRBJ1-4, with a weak D call TRBD1 (5 bases). The CDR3 totals 15 residues. The germline V and J ends were trimmed by 5 bases and 8 bases, with 18 bases remaining between them. Germline V gene lookup returns CDR1 MDHEN and CDR2 SYDVKM. CDR3 coding DNA: TGTGCCAGCAGTGAATTGGGCACGGGGGGGGAAAAACTGTTTTTT. This translates into CASSELGTGGEKLFF.

V and J are TRBV5-4 and TRBJ1-2, with TRBD1 matching 9 bases. V shed 3 bases, J shed 6 bases, and the junction held 12 bases outside the gene matches. The CDR3 runs to 16 residues. The germline CDR1 and CDR2 sequences are SGHNT and YYREEE (reference sequence). CDR3 sequence reads: CASSSRGGDRENGYTF. The CDR3 DNA reads as TGTGCCAGCAGCTCCCGAGGCGGGGACAGGGAGAATGGCTACACCTTC.

In the case of this clone: This CDR3 is also generated by other DNA sequences in the sample. This rearrangement joins TRBV29-1 to TRBJ1-5, with D possibly matching TRBD1 (5 bases). The CDR3 contains 13 residues. V lost 4 bases, J lost 4 bases, and 11 bases lay in between. The germline gives CDR1 SQVTM, CDR2 ANQGSEA. The CDR3, as DNA: TGCAGCGTTGGGGGGGAGGGGAATCAGCCCCAGCATTTT. It yields the protein CSVGGEGNQPQHF.

The chain combines TRBV28 with TRBJ2-6, with D uncertain. V was trimmed by 5 bases and J by 0 bases, leaving 8 bases between them. The CDR3 length is 15 residues. CDR1 and CDR2 (germline): MDHEN, SYDVKM. CDR3 sequence (DNA): TGTGCCAGCAGTACCACCAGCTCTGGGGCCAACGTCCTGACTTTC. This translates into CASSTTSSGANVLTF.

The rearrangement uses TRBV21-1 and TRBJ1-2; the D segment call TRBD1 is taken from the table without a DNA check. TRBV21-1 is marked as a pseudogene. The CDR3 is 15 residues long. The CDR3 region is CASSNRDRKNYGYTF. The DNA for the CDR3 is TGTGCCAGCAGCAATCGGGACAGGAAGAACTATGGCTACACCTTC.

The V and J genes are TRBV4-2 and TRBJ1-3; no clear D gene. The CDR3 consists of 15 residues. Trimming cost V 0 bases and J 0 bases, with 6 bases left between them. CDR1 is LGHNA and CDR2 is YNFKEQ in the germline V gene. This CDR3 is CASSQDSNSGNTIYF. CDR3 bases: TGTGCCAGCAGCCAAGACAGTAACTCTGGAAACACCATATATTTT.

The rearrangement joins TRBV2 to TRBJ2-7; 9 nucleotides agree with TRBD2. Trimming took 5 bases from V and 4 from J; bases not matched to a gene: 9. This CDR3 has 15 residues. CDR1 is SNHLY, CDR2 FYNNEI, per germline. In nucleotides, the CDR3 is TGTGCCAGCAGTCCCCCAGCGGGGGGTAGGTACGAGCAGTACTTC. Translating it yields CASSPPAGGRYEQYF.

The chain recombines TRBV7-6 with TRBJ2-2; tentative D call: TRBD1 (5 bases). The CDR3 totals 15 residues. The germline V gene encodes CDR1 SGHVS and CDR2 FNYEAQ. The V and J ends lost 5 bases and 6 bases respectively, with 16 bases between them. The CDR3 reads CASSLVTANSGELFF. The CDR3 nucleotides are TGTGCCAGCAGCCTTGTGACAGCTAATTCCGGGGAGCTGTTTTTT.

The rearrangement uses TRBV2 and TRBJ2-7; a weak D match, TRBD1 (6 bases). The CDR3 runs 12 residues. Germline V gene data show CDR1 as SNHLY and CDR2 as FYNNEI. Deletions cut 8 bases from V and 3 bases from J, with 11 bases between. The CDR3 loop is CASRDNLYEQYF. In DNA, the CDR3 is TGTGCCAGCCGGGACAACCTCTACGAGCAGTACTTC. Looking up the rest from reference TRBV2 and TRBJ2-7 gives the full variable domain: EPEVTQTPSHQVTQMGQEVILRCVPISNHLYFYWYRQILGQKVEFLVSFYNNEISEKSEIFDDQFSVERPDGSNFTLKIRSTKLEDSAMYFCASRDNLYEQYFGPGTRLTVT.

The chain links TRBV2 to TRBJ2-7, with TRBD1 identical over 9 bases. This CDR3 spans 11 amino acids. J was trimmed by 13 bases and V by 7 bases; bases with no gene match: 8. Germline V CDR1 and CDR2: SNHLY, FYNNEI. CDR3: CASKGHRGQYF. The CDR3 nucleotides are TGTGCCAGCAAGGGCCACAGGGGGCAATACTTC.

Details on this clone: At one boundary the junction diverges from the germline segment, which might be a read error. This chain joins TRBV5-6 and TRBJ2-5, with TRBD1 matching over 7 bases. The CDR3 has 11 amino acids. Germline assignment: CDR1 SGHDT and CDR2 YYEEEE. CDR3 in amino acids: CASSLQGRADF. CDR3 coding DNA: TGTGCCAGCAGTCTACAGGGGCGAGCAGACTTC.

This clone was seen more than once but under ten times. CDR3 sequence reads: CASSPLGQVNEQYF. CDR3 in DNA: TGTGCCAGCAGCCCCTTAGGACAGGTAAACGAGCAGTACTTC. This chain connects TRBV7-6 to TRBJ2-7; 7 positions match TRBD1. Germline values: CDR1 SGHVS, CDR2 FNYEAQ. The V gene end was trimmed by 5 bases and the J gene end by 5 bases; junction bases not matched to a gene: 9. The CDR3 runs 14 residues.

This clone was detected only a few times. The chain joins TRBV10-1 to TRBJ2-1; TRBD2 agrees at 8 bases. The V segment lost 0 bases and the J segment 7 bases; nucleotides outside the gene matches: 26. The CDR3 runs 22 residues. Germline V gene data show CDR1 as WNHNN and CDR2 as SYGVQD (reference sequence). The CDR3 DNA follows: TGCGCCAGCAGTGAGTCCCCAGAAAAGCGGGGGAGACACAATTTGCCCTTTAATGAGCAGTTCTTC. Translated, it gives CASSESPEKRGRHNLPFNEQFF.

The chain carries TRBV25-1 and TRBJ1-4; 7 bases agree with TRBD1. The CDR3 is 15 residues long. J was trimmed by 10 bases and V by 4 bases; bases with no gene match: 12. Germline CDR1 reads MGHDK; CDR2 reads SYGVNS. CDR3 DNA: TGTGCCAGCAGTGGGTCGACAGGGTATCAAGGAAAACTGTTTTTT. It encodes CASSGSTGYQGKLFF.

This clone was observed a single time. This chain connects TRBV9 to TRBJ2-7; the D gene is possibly TRBD2 (5 bases). V was shortened by 0 bases and J by 3 bases, with 7 bases between the two germline ends. The germline V gene encodes CDR1 SGDLS and CDR2 YYNGEE. The CDR3 spans 13 residues. The CDR3 DNA follows: TGTGCCAGCAGCGTAGGTGCGGGCTACGAGCAGTACTTC. Its translation: CASSVGAGYEQYF.

The chain carries TRBV19 and TRBJ2-1, with a possible D match to TRBD1 (6 bases). The V end lost 9 bases, the J end lost 7 bases, and 10 bases lay between the germline ends. Germline V CDR1 and CDR2: LNHDA, SQIVND (reference sequence). This CDR3 has 11 residues. The CDR3 here is CASSTGNEQFF. For the CDR3, the DNA is TGTGCCAGCAGCACAGGGAATGAGCAGTTCTTC.

This clone was recorded once. The CDR3 region is CASSSHLAGGSETQYF. CDR3 sequence (DNA): TGTGCCAGCAGTTCCCATCTAGCGGGGGGATCTGAGACCCAGTACTTC. The chain links TRBV6-5 to TRBJ2-5, with TRBD2 identical over 11 bases. The germline V gene encodes CDR1 MNHEY and CDR2 SVGAGI. This CDR3 comprises 16 residues. V was clipped by 4 bases and J by 5 bases; unmatched bases: 9.

The sample holds a few counts of this clone. V is TRBV6-5 and J is TRBJ1-1; 8 nucleotides match TRBD1. The germline CDR1 and CDR2 sequences are MNHEY and SVGAGI. J was trimmed by 9 bases and V by 10 bases; bases with no gene match: 16. The CDR3 extends over 14 amino acids. The CDR3: CATKTGDTAKQAFF. The CDR3 DNA is TGTGCCACGAAGACAGGGGATACAGCGAAGCAAGCTTTCTTT.

The table lists this clone with a count of one. This chain links TRBV6-6 with TRBJ1-4; unclear D gene. Between the trimmed V and J ends, which lost 7 bases and 7 bases, there was a span of 16 bases. Germline-derived CDR1 and CDR2 are MNHNY and SVGAGI (reference sequence). CDR3 size: 14 residues. The DNA of the CDR3 is TGTGCCAGCACCCCACAGCTTCCCCTTGAAAAACTGTTTTTT. Its translation is CASTPQLPLEKLFF.